These 13 T cell receptor beta chains originate from one sample sequenced in a study of T-cell memory formation after mild COVID-19 (dated by TCRdb to the early 2020s). Library generation was performed with 5' RACE. Sequencing used an Illumina NovaSeq 6000. The public reads were run again by TCRdb, first through fastp at Q25 and then through MiXCR, and only productive beta chains were kept. Duplicate CDR3 protein sequences are folded into a single record with the most common DNA and genes. This sample holds more than 150,000 distinct CDR3 sequences; roughly 18% were observed only once. The ten largest make up roughly 3.9% of the sample. Sequenced material: PBMCs or a T cell subset sorted from them (not recorded which). The receptors shown here come from a man younger than 35 who had mild COVID-19 (a few samples of this study predate the infection). The sample titles of this study are shuffled in the database, so cell type and time point are left out; the donor was told from shared clones.

This chain joins TRBV6-5 and TRBJ1-3; D not certain. The CDR3 spans 15 residues. The ends were cut back, 0 bases at V and 2 bases at J, with 8 bases in the middle. CDR1 MNHEY and CDR2 SVGAGI come from the germline V gene. CDR3 DNA: TGTGCCAGCAGTTACTCCGCCTTCGCTGGAAACACCATATATTTT. Amino acids: CASSYSAFAGNTIYF.

The V and J genes are TRBV19 and TRBJ2-3, with D possibly matching TRBD1 (5 bases). The CDR3 is 14 residues long. The V and J ends lost 9 bases and 6 bases respectively, with 19 bases between them. CDR1 is LNHDA and CDR2 is SQIVND in the germline V gene (reference sequence). In DNA form, the CDR3 reads TGTGCCAGCTCTGACAGCTACCAAGTTGATACGCAGTATTTT. It yields the protein CASSDSYQVDTQYF.

Only a few counts were recorded for this clonotype. The rearrangement uses TRBV25-1 and TRBJ1-2; D call uncertain. In germline, CDR1 is MGHDK, CDR2 SYGVNS. Trimming took off 2 bases at V and 3 bases at J, with 4 bases between the two ends. The CDR3 is made up of 12 amino acids. The CDR3 loop reads CASSEQDYGYTF. The DNA of the CDR3 is TGTGCCAGCAGTGAACAGGACTATGGCTACACCTTC.

This clonotype was seen a few times. The V call is TRBV20-1, the J call TRBJ2-7; 9 bases are shared with TRBD1. Germline CDR1 and CDR2: DFQATT and SNEGSKA (reference sequence). V lost 4 bases and J lost 6; bases outside the gene matches: 4. The CDR3 contains 12 residues. CDR3 sequence (DNA): TGCAGTGCTACCGGGACAGGGAGCGAGCAGTACTTC. Its protein product is CSATGTGSEQYF.

This chain uses TRBV27 with TRBJ1-5; D perhaps matches TRBD1 (5 bases). From germline, CDR1 is MNHEY and CDR2 SMNVEV (reference sequence). The CDR3 is 12 residues long. Trimming pared 6 bases from V and 7 bases from J, leaving 10 bases between. The CDR3 protein is CASRDQGQPQHF. CDR3 bases: TGTGCCAGCAGGGATCAGGGCCAGCCCCAGCATTTT.

The V call is TRBV4-3, the J call TRBJ2-5; 9 nucleotides line up with TRBD2. This CDR3 has 19 residues. Germline V lookup: CDR1 LGHNA, CDR2 YSLEER. With V trimmed by 1 base and J by 4 bases, 16 bases remained unmatched. This CDR3 reads CASSQGGMSGGLAGETQYF. The DNA of the CDR3 is TGCGCCAGCAGCCAAGGAGGGATGAGCGGGGGGCTGGCGGGAGAGACCCAGTACTTC.

This chain links TRBV5-1 with TRBJ2-5, with D possibly called TRBD1 or TRBD2 (5 bases each). The germline V gene has CDR1 SGHRS and CDR2 YFSETQ. Trimming took off 0 bases at V and 2 bases at J, with 8 bases between the two ends. The CDR3 is 14 amino acids. The chain's CDR3 is CASSLAWGQETQYF. DNA of the CDR3: TGCGCCAGCAGCTTGGCGTGGGGGCAAGAGACCCAGTACTTC.

A few counts support this clonotype. The chain couples TRBV9 to TRBJ2-2; 9 nucleotides agree with TRBD2. There are 13 residues in the CDR3. J gave up 8 bases and V 4 bases, and 3 bases lay outside the gene matches. Germline values: CDR1 SGDLS, CDR2 YYNGEE. CDR3 nucleotide sequence: TGTGCCAGCAGCCTAGCGGGGTTGGGGGAGCTGTTTTTT. Residues: CASSLAGLGELFF.

The chain carries TRBV3-1 and TRBJ2-1; TRBD2 aligns across 9 bases. Trimming at V came to 6 bases and at J to 0 bases, leaving 9 bases not matched to a gene. The germline V gene encodes CDR1 LGHDT and CDR2 YNNKEL (reference sequence). CDR3 length: 17 amino acids. CDR3 protein: CASRDSGSGGSYNEQFF. In DNA form, the CDR3 reads TGTGCCAGCAGGGACTCTGGTAGCGGGGGCTCCTACAATGAGCAGTTCTTC.

This clonotype has just a few counts. V is TRBV11-2 and J is TRBJ1-1; no firm D call. This CDR3 region has 16 residues. V lost 3 bases and J 8 bases, leaving 22 bases between the germline ends. The germline CDR1 and CDR2 sequences are SGHAT and FQNNGV. The CDR3 DNA reads TGTGCCAGCAGCTTGGAGTCGGCGGGCATAAACTCCGAAGCTTTCTTT. As protein: CASSLESAGINSEAFF. Full variable domain (missing parts from reference TRBV11-2 and TRBJ1-1): EAGVAQSPRYKIIEKRQSVAFWCNPISGHATLYWYQQILGQGPKLLIQFQNNGVVDDSQLPKDRFSAERLKGVDSTLKIQPAKLEDSAVYLCASSLESAGINSEAFFGQGTRLTVV.

The chain uses TRBV4-2 and TRBJ1-1; unclear D gene. CDR1 is LGHNA and CDR2 is YNFKEQ in the germline V gene. This CDR3 spans 16 amino acids. Trimming took 1 base from V and 1 from J, leaving 13 bases between them. The CDR3 DNA follows: TGTGCCAGCAGCCAAGTGGGGTCCTACACGAACACTGAAGCTTTCTTT. Amino acid sequence: CASSQVGSYTNTEAFF.

A few counts support this clonotype. This chain uses TRBV6-5 with TRBJ1-3; 7 bases agree with TRBD1. The CDR3 loop spans 15 amino acids. Trimming cost V 7 bases and J 4 bases; bases outside gene matches: 10. CDR1 is MNHEY, CDR2 SVGAGI, per germline. The DNA of the CDR3 is TGTGCCAGCATCCGCGACAGGGCGGACGGAAACACCATATATTTT. It specifies CASIRDRADGNTIYF.

This clonotype was detected ten times or more. The rearrangement joins TRBV15 to TRBJ2-5; D is possibly TRBD2 (5 bases). Germline assignment: CDR1 LNHNV and CDR2 YYDKDF (reference sequence). The length of the CDR3 is 15 residues. V lost 4 bases and J lost 5, with 17 bases in between. CDR3 protein: CATSNQFSPGETQYF. The CDR3 bases are TGTGCCACCAGCAATCAGTTTTCCCCGGGGGAGACCCAGTACTTC.